The entry below gives a single T cell receptor (beta chain) sequence along with its context. This entry belongs to a study of technical replicates of blood from several donors. Using immunoSEQ multiplex PCR, the repertoire was profiled, and TCRdb retains in-frame clones only, with some absent. The sample has roughly 48,000 clones; approximately 90% are singletons. The CDR3 extends over 15 amino acids. V lost 0 bases, J lost 0 bases, and 6 bases lay in between. Germline V gene lookup returns CDR1 SGHRS and CDR2 YFSETQ. This clonotype was sampled from a human donor in good health. Some clones in this sample may be carry-over from other donors' samples. What was sequenced was PBMCs. This chain uses TRBV5-1 with TRBJ1-4; D is ambiguous. CDR3 in amino acids: CASSLAGTTNEKLFF. The DNA for the CDR3 is TGCGCCAGCAGCTTGGCCGGGACAACTAATGAAAAACTGTTTTTT.